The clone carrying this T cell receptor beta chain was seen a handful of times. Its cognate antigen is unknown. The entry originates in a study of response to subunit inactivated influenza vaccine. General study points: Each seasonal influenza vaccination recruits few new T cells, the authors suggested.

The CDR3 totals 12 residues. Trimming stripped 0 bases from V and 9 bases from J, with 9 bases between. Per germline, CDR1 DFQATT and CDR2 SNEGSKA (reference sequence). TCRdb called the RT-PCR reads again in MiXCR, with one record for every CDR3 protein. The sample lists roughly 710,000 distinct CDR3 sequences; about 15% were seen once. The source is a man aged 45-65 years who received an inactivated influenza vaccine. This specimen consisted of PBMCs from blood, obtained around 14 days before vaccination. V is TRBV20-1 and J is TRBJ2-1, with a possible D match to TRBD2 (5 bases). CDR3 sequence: CSARELAGEQFF. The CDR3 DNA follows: TGCAGTGCTAGAGAGCTGGCGGGTGAGCAGTTCTTC.